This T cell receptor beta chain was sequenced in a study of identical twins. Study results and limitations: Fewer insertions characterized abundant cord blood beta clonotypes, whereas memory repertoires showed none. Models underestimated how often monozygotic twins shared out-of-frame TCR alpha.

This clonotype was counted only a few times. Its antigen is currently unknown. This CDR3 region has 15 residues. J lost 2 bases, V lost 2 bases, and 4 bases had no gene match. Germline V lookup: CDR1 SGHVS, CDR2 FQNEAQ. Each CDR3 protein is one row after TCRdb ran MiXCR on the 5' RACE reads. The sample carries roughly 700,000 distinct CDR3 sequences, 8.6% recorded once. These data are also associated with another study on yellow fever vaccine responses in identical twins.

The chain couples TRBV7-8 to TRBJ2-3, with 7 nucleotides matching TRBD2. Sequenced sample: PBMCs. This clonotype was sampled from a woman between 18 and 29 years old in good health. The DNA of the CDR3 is TGTGCCAGCAGCTTATGGGGGGGAATCACAGATACGCAGTATTTT. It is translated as CASSLWGGITDTQYF.